The 21 T cell receptor beta chains given below trace back to one sample, sequenced in a study of blood T cell repertoires in COVID-19. Some clones are missing from TCRdb's copy, which holds only in-frame ones; the method was immunoSEQ multiplex PCR. The sample records some 56,000 clones, approximately 85% being singletons. The sequencing input was peripheral blood. Every receptor here comes from an elderly woman with acute or convalescent COVID-19.

This chain links TRBV5-5 with TRBJ1-2; D is ambiguous. CDR1 SGHKS and CDR2 YYEKEE come from the germline V gene (reference sequence). V lost 0 bases, J lost 4 bases, and 4 bases lay in between. The length of the CDR3 is 12 residues. CDR3 sequence (DNA): TGTGCCAGCAGCTTGGACACCTATGGCTACACCTTC. Its protein is CASSLDTYGYTF.

As concerns this clone: Other DNA sequences in the same sample also yield this CDR3. This sequence joins TRBV7-9 and TRBJ1-5; TRBD1 is a possible D gene (5 bases). The V end lost 5 bases, the J end lost 4 bases, and 12 bases lay between the germline ends. The CDR3 consists of 14 residues. CDR1 is SEHNR and CDR2 is FQNEAQ in the germline V gene (reference sequence). The CDR3 is CASSTTGGNQPQHF. In DNA, the CDR3 is TGTGCCAGCAGCACAACTGGGGGGAATCAGCCCCAGCATTTT.

The rearrangement links TRBV7-3 to TRBJ1-1; D might be TRBD1 (5 bases). Trimming took off 0 bases at V and 1 base at J, with 12 bases between the two ends. The germline gives CDR1 SGHTA, CDR2 FQGTGA. The CDR3 runs 16 residues. DNA of the CDR3: TGTGCCAGCAGCTTAACGGTCGATGGGGCGAACACTGAAGCTTTCTTT. This codes for CASSLTVDGANTEAFF.

The chain employs TRBV11-2 and TRBJ2-3, with a tentative D call TRBD1 (6 bases). Germline V gene data show CDR1 as SGHAT and CDR2 as FQNNGV. This CDR3 is 15 amino acids long. Deletions cut 2 bases from V and 6 bases from J, with 15 bases between. The CDR3 coding sequence is TGTGCCAGCAGCTTACTAATCAGGGGCGAGGATACGCAGTATTTT. Protein sequence: CASSLLIRGEDTQYF.

The V gene is TRBV3-1 (or the pseudogene TRBV3-2), the J gene TRBJ1-6; D unclear. V shed 0 bases and J shed 10 bases, with 16 bases lying between them. Germline assignment: CDR1 LGHDT and CDR2 YNNKEL (reference sequence). The CDR3 loop spans 16 amino acids. The CDR3 sequence: CASSQDGFLAPSPLHF. CDR3 DNA sequence: TGTGCCAGCAGCCAAGATGGGTTCTTAGCCCCATCACCCCTCCACTTT.

V is TRBV6-1 and J is TRBJ1-5; no reliable D call. Germline V gene data show CDR1 as MNHNS and CDR2 as SASEGT. CDR3 length equals 14 residues. The V and J ends lost 1 base and 4 bases respectively, with 8 bases between them. This CDR3 is CASSEGGVNQPQHF. For the CDR3, the DNA is TGTGCCAGCAGTGAAGGCGGTGTGAATCAGCCCCAGCATTTT.

This chain connects TRBV7-9 to TRBJ1-6; D may be TRBD1 (5 bases). The germline V and J ends were trimmed by 7 bases and 4 bases, with 11 bases remaining between them. The CDR3 is made up of 14 amino acids. Germline CDR1 and CDR2: SEHNR and FQNEAQ (reference sequence). CDR3 DNA sequence: TGTGCCAGCAAACAGGAGCAATATAATTCACCCCTCCACTTT. This sequence encodes CASKQEQYNSPLHF. Using reference TRBV7-9 and TRBJ1-6 for the parts outside the CDR3, the full variable domain is DTGVSQNPRHKITKRGQNVTFRCDPISEHNRLYWYRQTLGQGPEFLTYFQNEAQLEKSRLLSDRFSAERPKGSFSTLEIQRTEQGDSAMYLCASKQEQYNSPLHFGNGTRLTVT.

This clone has more than one count but fewer than ten. The chain has TRBV3-1 (or the pseudogene TRBV3-2) and TRBJ2-4; no definite D call. The length of the CDR3 is 14 residues. Trimming shortened V by 3 bases and J by 5 bases, and 11 bases separated the two germline ends. CDR1 and CDR2 (germline): LGHDT, YNNKEL (reference sequence). CDR3 loop: CASSQSLSQNIQYF. The DNA for the CDR3 is TGTGCCAGCAGCCAGAGTCTTAGTCAAAACATTCAGTACTTC.

The J gene is TRBJ1-2, the V gene TRBV19, with 9 bases that match TRBD1. Germline loops: CDR1 LNHDA, CDR2 SQIVND (reference sequence). Trimming removed 9 bases from V and 7 bases from J; junction bases left unmatched: 9. The CDR3 runs 13 residues. The CDR3 spells CASQSLTGGGYTF. CDR3 nucleotide sequence: TGTGCCAGCCAATCCCTGACAGGGGGTGGCTACACCTTC.

The gene calls are TRBV9 and TRBJ2-3; D is unresolved. The CDR3 spans 15 residues. Deletions cut 3 bases from V and 1 base from J, with 12 bases between. Germline values: CDR1 SGDLS, CDR2 YYNGEE. The CDR3 spells CASSADGQRTDTQYF. The CDR3 region has the DNA TGTGCCAGCAGCGCCGATGGGCAGCGCACAGATACGCAGTATTTT.

This sequence joins TRBV14 and TRBJ2-1; TRBD1 aligns across 7 bases. The CDR3 has 14 residues. V lost 0 bases to trimming and J lost 12 bases; unmatched junction nucleotides: 8. Germline lookup yields CDR1 SGHDN and CDR2 FVKESK. The CDR3 nucleotides are TGTGCCAGCAGCCAAGATCTCGGGACAGCAGGGCAGTTCTTC. This translates into CASSQDLGTAGQFF.

This clone was observed once. This chain connects TRBV7-2 to TRBJ1-6; 7 bases are shared with TRBD1. Per germline, CDR1 SGHTA and CDR2 FQGNSA. The CDR3 is 16 amino acids. V was clipped by 4 bases and J by 1 base; unmatched bases: 4. CDR3 region: CASSSNRGSYNSPLHF. CDR3 nucleotide sequence: TGTGCCAGCAGCTCAAACAGGGGATCCTATAATTCACCCCTCCACTTT.

The rearrangement uses TRBV29-1 and TRBJ2-7; tentatively, D is TRBD1 (6 bases). Trimming left V 6 bases short and J 4 bases short, with 13 bases between. There are 12 residues in the CDR3. Germline CDR1 reads SQVTM; CDR2 reads ANQGSEA. In DNA, the CDR3 is TGCAGCGTGGGTACAGGGAAGTACGAGCAGTACTTC. Translation gives CSVGTGKYEQYF.

This rearrangement joins TRBV25-1 to TRBJ1-2; possible D gene TRBD1, 5 bases. Trimming removed 4 bases from V and 6 bases from J, with 12 bases in between. CDR1 is MGHDK and CDR2 is SYGVNS in the germline V gene. CDR3 size: 13 residues. CDR3 region: CASSVREANGYTF. CDR3 sequence (DNA): TGTGCCAGCAGTGTCAGGGAAGCGAATGGCTACACCTTC.

The V call is TRBV20-1, the J call TRBJ2-4, with 7 bases identical to TRBD2. Germline V gives CDR1 DFQATT, CDR2 SNEGSKA (reference sequence). Trimming cost V 3 bases and J 8 bases; bases outside gene matches: 10. The CDR3 is 14 residues long. The CDR3 loop is CSASSGRAAYIQYF. In DNA form, the CDR3 reads TGCAGTGCTAGTAGTGGGAGGGCCGCGTACATTCAGTACTTC.

The chain employs TRBV24-1 and TRBJ1-5; 10 bases align to TRBD1. J gave up 11 bases and V 2 bases, and 8 bases lay outside the gene matches. The CDR3 covers 15 residues. Germline values: CDR1 KGHDR, CDR2 SFDVKD. CDR3 DNA: TGTGCCACCAGTGATTCAGGACAGGGGGTCAGGGCCCAGCATTTT. It encodes CATSDSGQGVRAQHF.

This chain connects TRBV5-6 to TRBJ2-5; 9 bases map to TRBD2. V gave up 1 base and J gave up 5 bases; unmatched junction bases: 6. CDR3 length: 15 amino acids. Germline values: CDR1 SGHDT, CDR2 YYEEEE. In DNA form, the CDR3 reads TGTGCCAGCAGCTTGATATTAGCGGGAGCGGAGACCCAGTACTTC. Its translation: CASSLILAGAETQYF.

The chain combines TRBV25-1 with TRBJ2-3; 7 bases align to TRBD1. The CDR3 extends over 16 amino acids. Losses at the gene ends were 5 bases for V and 2 bases for J; bases not matched to a gene: 10. Germline lookup yields CDR1 MGHDK and CDR2 SYGVNS. Here the CDR3 reads CASSLGGVIVTDTQYF. As DNA, the CDR3 is TGTGCCAGCAGTTTAGGGGGCGTGATAGTCACAGATACGCAGTATTTT. Variable domain in full (rest from reference TRBV25-1 and TRBJ2-3): EADIYQTPRYLVIGTGKKITLECSQTMGHDKMYWYQQDPGMELHLIHYSYGVNSTEKGDLSSESTVSRIRTEHFPLTLESARPSHTSQYLCASSLGGVIVTDTQYFGPGTRLTVL.

The rearrangement links TRBV2 to TRBJ2-1, with D tentatively TRBD2 (5 bases). The V gene lost 5 bases and the J gene lost 1 base, with 12 bases spanning the gap. This CDR3 spans 15 amino acids. Germline V lookup: CDR1 SNHLY, CDR2 FYNNEI. CDR3 residues: CASSPRTDSYNEQFF. The CDR3 DNA sequence: TGTGCCAGCAGTCCTCGGACTGATTCCTACAATGAGCAGTTCTTC.

This chain links TRBV6-4 with TRBJ1-1, with D unclear. The CDR3 consists of 15 residues. Germline loops: CDR1 MRHNA, CDR2 SNTAGT. V shed 3 bases and J shed 0 bases, with 11 bases lying between them. For the CDR3, the DNA is TGTGCCAGCAGTGATCAATATACGGTGAACACTGAAGCTTTCTTT. It specifies CASSDQYTVNTEAFF.

This sequence joins TRBV7-8 and TRBJ1-2; tentatively, D is TRBD1 (6 bases). The germline V and J ends were trimmed by 5 bases and 1 base, with 17 bases remaining between them. CDR3 length: 16 amino acids. The germline gives CDR1 SGHVS, CDR2 FQNEAQ. The DNA for the CDR3 is TGTGCCAGCAGCCCCCAACGCAGACAGGTTAACTATGGCTACACCTTC. Protein product: CASSPQRRQVNYGYTF.